This T cell receptor beta chain stems from a study of blood T cell dynamics during melanoma immunotherapy. Clones were sequenced by immunoSEQ multiplex PCR, and TCRdb holds only the in-frame ones, with some missing. Here the sample spans 25,000 to 30,000 clones, over 70% being singletons. Concerning this clone itself: Its cognate antigen is unknown.

Time point given: week 3, after first cycle of checkpoint inhibitor. Samples come from before therapy and from week 3 after the first blockade cycle. Germline CDR1 and CDR2: LNHDA and SQIVND (reference sequence). The CDR3 is 16 amino acids. Trimming left V 6 bases short and J 0 bases short, with 12 bases between. Overall study findings and caveats: Disease-control patients' PBMC repertoires became either more clonal or more diverse at W3.

The receptor comes from a human donor with melanoma. The chain combines TRBV19 with TRBJ1-6, with a weak D call TRBD1 (5 bases). The source was blood, collected from a patient treated with checkpoint blockade. The CDR3 loop is CASRKTERSYNSPLHF. The CDR3 DNA sequence: TGTGCCAGTAGGAAGACAGAGCGCTCCTATAATTCACCCCTCCACTTT.